This T cell receptor (beta chain) stems from a study of post-analysis software for immune sequencing data. General study results and limits: Multiple sclerosis was associated with a significant reduction in normalized Chao1 diversity relative to controls. In patients, TRBV5-6, TRBV5-1 and TRBV20-1 belonged to five TRBV segments found more frequently than in controls. Strong co-clustering by F measure was evident for samples that had been prepared in the same batch.

This clonotype has just a few counts. Its antigen is unidentified. Germline V gives CDR1 LNHDA, CDR2 SQIVND (reference sequence). The CDR3 runs to 15 residues. Unique-molecular-identifier-tagged TCR beta cDNA libraries were used. T cells numbering roughly 0.85 to 11 million yielded roughly 0.5 million cDNA molecules. One entry per CDR3 protein results from TCRdb running MiXCR on the PCR reads. The profile covers more than 500,000 distinct CDR3 sequences, with under 40% appearing a single time and 4.5% to 7.5% taken by the ten largest. Sequences were obtained from blood. The TCR sequence derives from a girl aged 2-17 years with multiple sclerosis. The V and J genes are TRBV19 and TRBJ2-7; D not resolved. The end of the DNA aligns better with TRBJ2-5, so the J call may be wrong. CDR3 coding DNA: TGTGCCAGTAGTATATTCGGCTCAATCGGAGAGACCCAGTACTTC. Its translation: CASSIFGSIGETQYF.